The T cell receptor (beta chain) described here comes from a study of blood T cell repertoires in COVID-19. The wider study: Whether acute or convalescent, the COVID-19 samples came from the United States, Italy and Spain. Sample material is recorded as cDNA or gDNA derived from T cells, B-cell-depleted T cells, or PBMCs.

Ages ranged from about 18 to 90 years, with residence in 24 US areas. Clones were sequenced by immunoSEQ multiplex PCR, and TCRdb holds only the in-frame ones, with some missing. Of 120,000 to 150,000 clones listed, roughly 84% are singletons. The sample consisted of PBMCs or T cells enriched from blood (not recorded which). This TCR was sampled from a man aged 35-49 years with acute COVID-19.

CDR3 nucleotide sequence: TGTGCCAGCATGACGGGGCAGGGAGGAAACTACGAGCAGTACTTC. Encoded protein: CASMTGQGGNYEQYF. This chain joins TRBV27 and TRBJ2-7, with D possibly TRBD2 on 6 matching bases. Germline V gene data show CDR1 as MNHEY and CDR2 as SMNVEV (reference sequence). The CDR3 has 15 amino acids. Trimming removed 7 bases from V and 3 bases from J, with 19 bases in between.